This T cell receptor beta chain was sequenced during a study of blood T cell repertoires in COVID-19. Study background: The cDNA or gDNA used as material had been derived from T cells, B-cell-depleted T cells, or PBMCs.

Only in-frame clones appear in the TCRdb table, and some are missing; sequencing was by immunoSEQ multiplex PCR. The table lists about 120,000 clones, 88% of them singletons. CDR3 length: 12 amino acids. The germline gives CDR1 GTSNPN, CDR2 SVGIG (reference sequence). The V segment lost 8 bases and the J segment 0 bases; nucleotides outside the gene matches: 3. This clonotype was sampled from a woman in her forties or fifties with acute or convalescent COVID-19. The rearrangement links TRBV30 to TRBJ1-1; TRBD1 matches at 7 bases. Sequenced sample: peripheral blood. CDR3 sequence (DNA): TGTGCCGGGGACAGAATGAACACTGAAGCTTTCTTT. Its translation: CAGDRMNTEAFF.